These T cell receptor beta chains were read from a single sample in a study of cytomegalovirus exposure and HLA in healthy donors. The table came from immunoSEQ multiplex PCR; TCRdb's copy has only in-frame clones and leaves some out. The table records hundreds of thousands of clones, around 86% of them present only once. The sample consisted of PBMCs. The source of these receptors is a woman under 30 in good health and CMV-seropositive. Each CDR3 is given with its conserved first and last residue. A D gene is named only where the DNA matches it firmly. Size tells how often a clone was seen (once, few, many) or the class of an expanded clone, and some rows leave it out.

d_call	clone_size	v_call	j_call	cdr3_aa	cdr3_nt
.	once	TRBV7-3	TRBJ1-1	CASSVYRNTEAFF	TGTGCCAGCAGCGTGTACAGGAACACTGAAGCTTTCTTT
TRBD1	.	TRBV4-1	TRBJ1-1	CASSQAGTGARGTEAFF	TGCGCCAGCAGCCAAGCCGGGACAGGGGCCCGAGGGACTGAAGCTTTCTTT
.	once	TRBV11-2	TRBJ1-1	CASSLTGIPEAFF	TGTGCCAGCAGCCTTACAGGGATCCCTGAAGCTTTCTTT
.	.	TRBV5-1	TRBJ2-3	CASSLLTQSGPSTDTQYF	TGCGCCAGCAGCTTGTTAACGCAAAGCGGCCCTAGCACAGATACGCAGTATTTT
.	few	TRBV9	TRBJ1-2	CASSAAGPTGVYGYTF	TGTGCCAGCAGCGCGGCGGGGCCCACTGGAGTCTATGGCTACACCTTC
TRBD1	.	TRBV9	TRBJ1-2	CASSVRTTGAYGYTF	TGTGCCAGCAGCGTAAGAACGACAGGGGCCTATGGCTACACCTTC
TRBD1	.	TRBV13	TRBJ1-4	CASSWDREKLFF	TGTGCCAGCAGCTGGGACAGGGAAAAACTGTTTTTT
TRBD1	.	TRBV5-5	TRBJ1-1	CASSLGQGSMNTEAFF	TGTGCCAGCAGCTTAGGACAGGGCTCTATGAACACTGAAGCTTTCTTT
.	.	TRBV9	TRBJ1-1	CASSATGTNTEAFF	TGTGCCAGCAGCGCAACAGGGACGAACACTGAAGCTTTCTTT
.	.	TRBV11-2	TRBJ2-3	CASSRITGIFTDTQYF	TGTGCCAGCAGCAGAATAACAGGGATTTTCACAGATACGCAGTATTTT
.	.	TRBV27	TRBJ2-2	CASRSGIAGELFF	TGTGCCAGCAGGTCGGGGATCGCCGGGGAGCTGTTTTTT
TRBD2	.	TRBV27	TRBJ2-3	CASSLSLGLAGSTDTQYF	TGTGCCAGCAGTTTATCGCTTGGACTAGCGGGATCCACAGATACGCAGTATTTT
.	.	TRBV21-1	TRBJ1-5	CASSKEGAEGPNQPWHF	TGTGCCAGCAGCAAAGAGGGGGCGGAAGGGCCTAATCAGCCCTGGCATTTT
TRBD2	.	TRBV19	TRBJ2-1	CASSILAGGINEQFF	TGTGCCAGTAGTATACTAGCGGGGGGGATCAATGAGCAGTTCTTC
TRBD2	.	TRBV27	TRBJ2-1	CASSPSGSSYNEQFF	TGTGCCAGCAGTCCTAGCGGGAGCTCCTACAATGAGCAGTTCTTC
.	.	TRBV7-9	TRBJ1-2	CASSLGAPSYGYTF	TGTGCCAGCAGCTTAGGGGCACCGTCTTATGGCTACACCTTC
.	.	TRBV5-4	TRBJ2-2	CASSLRDTLNTGELFF	TGTGCCAGCAGCTTGAGGGACACCTTGAACACCGGGGAGCTGTTTTTT
TRBD1	.	TRBV29-1	TRBJ1-3	CSVEGQGVSGNTIYF	TGCAGCGTTGAAGGACAGGGGGTCTCTGGAAACACCATATATTTT
TRBD2	.	TRBV7-9	TRBJ2-7	CASGLAESYEQYF	TGTGCCAGCGGACTAGCGGAATCCTACGAGCAGTACTTC
.	.	TRBV6-1	TRBJ2-7	CASSEVWGPKTYEQYF	TGTGCCAGCAGTGAAGTGTGGGGCCCGAAGACCTACGAGCAGTACTTC
.	once	TRBV5-4	TRBJ2-1	CASGLLAGSTNEQFF	TGTGCCAGCGGCCTACTTGCGGGGTCAACGAATGAGCAGTTCTTC
.	.	TRBV28	TRBJ2-7	CASTEVPRSRHYEQYF	TGTGCCAGCACCGAGGTCCCCCGGAGCCGCCACTACGAGCAGTACTTC
TRBD1	.	TRBV6-5	TRBJ1-1	CASSTGQGVAFF	TGTGCCAGCAGTACGGGACAGGGAGTAGCTTTCTTT
TRBD1	.	TRBV2	TRBJ1-3	CASSRQGSYSGNTIYF	TGTGCCAGCAGTAGACAGGGATCTTACTCTGGAAACACCATATATTTT
.	.	TRBV27	TRBJ2-1	CASSLIDISYNEQFF	TGTGCCAGCAGTTTAATAGATATCTCCTACAATGAGCAGTTCTTC
.	.	TRBV7-3	TRBJ1-1	CASSLIAGNTEAFF	TGTGCCAGCAGCTTAATCGCAGGGAACACTGAAGCTTTCTTT
TRBD2	.	TRBV5-8	TRBJ2-7	CASSWSGGNEQYF	TGTGCCAGCAGCTGGTCCGGGGGGAACGAGCAGTACTTC
.	few	TRBV6-5	TRBJ2-7	CASSQTGHEQYF	TGTGCCAGCAGCCAAACAGGGCACGAGCAGTACTTC
.	.	TRBV5-5	TRBJ1-1	CASSSGGTRSNTEAFF	TGTGCCAGCAGCTCGGGGGGGACAAGATCGAACACTGAAGCTTTCTTT
.	.	TRBV9	TRBJ2-2	CASSVEVETGELFF	TGTGCCAGCAGCGTAGAAGTTGAGACCGGGGAGCTGTTTTTT
TRBD1	.	TRBV5-1	TRBJ1-5	CASRSGQGGNQPQHF	TGCGCCAGCAGGAGCGGACAGGGTGGGAATCAGCCCCAGCATTTT
.	.	TRBV6-1	TRBJ2-7	CASRANRRPFYEQYF	TGTGCCAGCAGGGCCAACAGGAGACCATTCTACGAGCAGTACTTC
TRBD1	few	TRBV6-5	TRBJ1-2	CASRWTGGSGYTF	TGTGCCAGCAGATGGACAGGGGGCTCTGGCTACACCTTC
.	.	TRBV6-4	TRBJ2-1	CASSDSPSASSYNEQFF	TGTGCCAGCAGTGACTCCCCCTCCGCCAGCTCCTACAATGAGCAGTTCTTC
.	.	TRBV5-6	TRBJ1-2	CASSLGGREGYTF	TGTGCCAGCAGCTTAGGAGGGAGGGAAGGCTACACCTTC
TRBD1	.	TRBV27	TRBJ1-1	CASSTTLDRAPNTEAFF	TGTGCCAGCAGTACCACCTTGGACAGGGCGCCGAACACTGAAGCTTTCTTT
TRBD2	.	TRBV5-1	TRBJ2-1	CASSLESSGEYNEQFF	TGCGCCAGCAGCTTGGAGTCTAGCGGGGAGTACAATGAGCAGTTCTTC
.	.	TRBV7-8	TRBJ2-5	CASKYRGQETQYF	TGTGCCAGCAAATACCGGGGGCAAGAGACCCAGTACTTC
.	.	TRBV28	TRBJ1-4	CASSRGTVRAEKLFF	TGTGCCAGCAGCCGGGGGACTGTGAGGGCGGAAAAACTGTTTTTT
TRBD2	.	TRBV28	TRBJ2-1	CASLRGGAYNEQFF	TGTGCCAGCCTCCGGGGGGGGGCTTACAATGAGCAGTTCTTC
.	.	TRBV30	TRBJ1-5	CAWSQAYLGIRNQPQHF	TGTGCCTGGAGCCAGGCCTACCTCGGGATCCGAAATCAGCCCCAGCATTTT
TRBD1	.	TRBV9	TRBJ1-1	CASSVVEGAAEAFF	TGTGCCAGCAGCGTAGTCGAGGGGGCGGCTGAAGCTTTCTTT
TRBD1	.	TRBV5-4	TRBJ1-4	CASRRTGTNGKLFF	TGTGCCAGCAGAAGGACAGGGACTAACGGAAAACTGTTTTTT
.	.	TRBV14	TRBJ2-7	CASSQVSGAEQYF	TGTGCCAGCAGCCAAGTGTCAGGGGCCGAGCAGTACTTC
.	few	TRBV2	TRBJ2-7	CASSASSTFGEQYF	TGTGCCAGCAGCGCATCTAGTACTTTCGGAGAGCAGTACTTC
.	.	TRBV5-1	TRBJ2-7	CASSLEGTGLFDEQYF	TGCGCCAGCAGCTTGGAAGGCACAGGGCTATTCGACGAGCAGTACTTC
.	once	TRBV9	TRBJ2-1	CASSTPEGSYNEQFF	TGTGCCAGCAGCACACCAGAGGGTTCCTACAATGAGCAGTTCTTC